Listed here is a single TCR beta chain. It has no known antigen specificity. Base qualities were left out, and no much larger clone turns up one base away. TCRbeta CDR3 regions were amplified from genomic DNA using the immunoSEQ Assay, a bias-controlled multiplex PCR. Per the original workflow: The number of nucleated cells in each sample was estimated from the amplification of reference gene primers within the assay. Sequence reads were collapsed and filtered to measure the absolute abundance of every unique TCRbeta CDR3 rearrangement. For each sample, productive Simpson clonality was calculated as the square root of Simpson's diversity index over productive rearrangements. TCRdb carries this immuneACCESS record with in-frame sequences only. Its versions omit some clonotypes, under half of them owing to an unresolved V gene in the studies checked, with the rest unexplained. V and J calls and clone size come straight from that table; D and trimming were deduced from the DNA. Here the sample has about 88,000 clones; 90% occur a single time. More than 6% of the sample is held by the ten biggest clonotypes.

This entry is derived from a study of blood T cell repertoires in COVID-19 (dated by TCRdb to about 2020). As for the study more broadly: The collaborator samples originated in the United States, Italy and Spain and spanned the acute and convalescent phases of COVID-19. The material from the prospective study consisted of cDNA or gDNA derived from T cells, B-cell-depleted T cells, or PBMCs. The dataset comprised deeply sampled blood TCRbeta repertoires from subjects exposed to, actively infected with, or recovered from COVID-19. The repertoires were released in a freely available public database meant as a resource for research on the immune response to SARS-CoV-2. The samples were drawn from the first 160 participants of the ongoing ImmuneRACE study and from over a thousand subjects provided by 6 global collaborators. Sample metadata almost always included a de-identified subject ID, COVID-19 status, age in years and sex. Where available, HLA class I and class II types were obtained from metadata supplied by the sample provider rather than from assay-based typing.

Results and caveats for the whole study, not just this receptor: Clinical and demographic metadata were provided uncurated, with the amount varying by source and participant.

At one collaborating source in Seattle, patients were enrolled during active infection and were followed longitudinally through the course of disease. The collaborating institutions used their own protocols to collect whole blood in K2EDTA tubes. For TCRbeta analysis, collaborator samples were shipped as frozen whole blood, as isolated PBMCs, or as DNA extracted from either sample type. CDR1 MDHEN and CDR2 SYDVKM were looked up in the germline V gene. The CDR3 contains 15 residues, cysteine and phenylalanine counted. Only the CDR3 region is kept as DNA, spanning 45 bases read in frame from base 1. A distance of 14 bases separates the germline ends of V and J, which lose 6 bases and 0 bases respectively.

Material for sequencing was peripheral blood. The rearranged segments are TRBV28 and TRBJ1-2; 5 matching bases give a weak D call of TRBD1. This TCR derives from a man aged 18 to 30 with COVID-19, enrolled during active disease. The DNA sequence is TGTGCCAGCAGCTTCCTAGGGGAAGCTAACTATGGCTACACCTTC. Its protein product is CASSFLGEANYGYTF.